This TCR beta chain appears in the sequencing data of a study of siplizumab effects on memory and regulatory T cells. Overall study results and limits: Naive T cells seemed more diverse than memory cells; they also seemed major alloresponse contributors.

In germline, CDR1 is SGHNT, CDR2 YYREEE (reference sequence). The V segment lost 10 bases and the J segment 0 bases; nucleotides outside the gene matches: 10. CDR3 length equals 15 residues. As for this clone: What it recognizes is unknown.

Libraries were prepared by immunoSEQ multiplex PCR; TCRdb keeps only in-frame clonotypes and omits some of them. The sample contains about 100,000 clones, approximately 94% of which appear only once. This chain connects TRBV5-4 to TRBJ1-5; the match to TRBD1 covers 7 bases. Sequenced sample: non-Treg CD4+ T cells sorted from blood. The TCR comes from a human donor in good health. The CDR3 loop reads CARKRGTASNQPQHF. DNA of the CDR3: TGTGCCCGAAAACGAGGGACAGCTAGCAATCAGCCCCAGCATTTT.